The entry that follows covers one T cell receptor beta chain sequence. The germline V gene has CDR1 LGHNA and CDR2 YNFKEQ. The length of the CDR3 is 13 residues. V shed 4 bases and J shed 5 bases, with 11 bases lying between them. This sample stems from a study of T cell responses to AZD1222 COVID-19 vaccine. About the study: Second-dose timings of about 4 or about 12 weeks were pooled.

Clones were read by immunoSEQ multiplex PCR, and TCRdb kept only the in-frame ones, dropping some. The data show around 100,000 clones, 70% to 90% seen once. The sequence came from an adult in good health. This material consisted of peripheral blood, taken on day 0 of AZD1222 vaccination. This chain connects TRBV4-2 to TRBJ1-2; perhaps TRBD1 as D (6 bases). The CDR3 reads CASSPQGNYGYTF. The DNA for the CDR3 is TGTGCCAGCAGCCCACAGGGTAATTATGGCTACACCTTC.